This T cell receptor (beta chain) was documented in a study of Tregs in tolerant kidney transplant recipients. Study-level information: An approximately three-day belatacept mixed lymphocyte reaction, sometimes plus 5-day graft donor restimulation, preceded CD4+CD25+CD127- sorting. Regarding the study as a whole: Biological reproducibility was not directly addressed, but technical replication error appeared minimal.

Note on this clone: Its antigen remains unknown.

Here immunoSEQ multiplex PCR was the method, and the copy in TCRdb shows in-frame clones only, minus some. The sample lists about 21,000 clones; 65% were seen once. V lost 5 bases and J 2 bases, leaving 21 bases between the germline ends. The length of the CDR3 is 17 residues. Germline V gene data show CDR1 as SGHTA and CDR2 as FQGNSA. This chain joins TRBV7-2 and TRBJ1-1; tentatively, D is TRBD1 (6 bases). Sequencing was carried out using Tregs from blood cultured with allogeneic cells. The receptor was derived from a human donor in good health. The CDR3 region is CASSAGTWGLVNTEAFF. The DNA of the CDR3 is TGTGCCAGCAGCGCCGGCACATGGGGGCTGGTTAACACTGAAGCTTTCTTT.